Below are 29 T cell receptor beta chains sequenced from a single sample in a study of shared clonotypes between healthy human individuals. Sequenced by immunoSEQ multiplex PCR; TCRdb stores in-frame clones only, minus some. The repertoire holds under 650,000 clones, with approximately 95% as singletons. The sample taken for sequencing was naive CD4+ T cells sorted from blood. As to subset: CD45RA+ positively selected. Receptor source: a woman younger than 45 in good health.

The V gene is TRBV5-1, the J gene TRBJ2-7; D tentatively fits TRBD1 or TRBD2 (5 bases each). The V end was cut by 0 bases, the J end by 7 bases, with 17 bases between. This CDR3 spans 15 amino acids. The germline gives CDR1 SGHRS, CDR2 YFSETQ. The CDR3 protein is CASSLAGTANREQYF. CDR3 coding DNA: TGCGCCAGCAGCTTGGCCGGGACCGCTAACCGGGAGCAGTACTTC.

CDR3 in DNA: TGTGCCACCAGCAGAGGGAGCGGCTCCTACAATGAGCAGTTCTTC. It encodes CATSRGSGSYNEQFF. J is TRBJ2-1 and V is TRBV15; TRBD2 is a possible D gene (5 bases). This CDR3 spans 15 amino acids. Trimming pared 1 base from V and 0 bases from J, leaving 7 bases between. Germline CDR1 LNHNV, CDR2 YYDKDF (reference sequence). The full variable domain, completed using reference TRBV15 and TRBJ2-1, is DAMVIQNPRYQVTQFGKPVTLSCSQTLNHNVMYWYQQKSSQAPKLLFHYYDKDFNNEADTPDNFQSRRPNTSFCFLDIRSPGLGDTAMYLCATSRGSGSYNEQFFGPGTRLTVL.

The V gene is TRBV5-1, the J gene TRBJ2-3; weak D call: TRBD1 (6 bases). V lost 4 bases to trimming and J lost 0 bases, with 9 bases between them. This CDR3 region has 14 residues. The germline CDR1 and CDR2 sequences are SGHRS and YFSETQ. CDR3 sequence reads: CASSRGQSTDTQYF. CDR3 DNA: TGCGCCAGCAGCAGAGGACAGAGCACAGATACGCAGTATTTT.

V usage is TRBV6-1 and J usage is TRBJ1-2; no firm D call. The CDR3 is 15 amino acids. V shed 3 bases and J shed 5 bases, with 16 bases lying between them. Germline V gene lookup returns CDR1 MNHNS and CDR2 SASEGT. CDR3 DNA: TGTGCCAGCAGTGATCGAGTCCCGCGGACGTATGGCTACACCTTC. Translation: CASSDRVPRTYGYTF.

V usage is TRBV7-2 and J usage is TRBJ2-5; 10 bases match TRBD2. Germline-derived CDR1 and CDR2 are SGHTA and FQGNSA. CDR3 length: 15 amino acids. V dropped 4 bases and J dropped 4; count of bases not matched to a gene: 6. DNA for the CDR3: TGTGCCAGCAGCTCCTCCGGGACTAGCGCAGAGACCCAGTACTTC. Protein sequence: CASSSSGTSAETQYF.

The chain uses TRBV6-6 and TRBJ1-1; 8 nucleotides agree with TRBD1. The CDR3 spans 14 residues. The V and J ends lost 7 bases and 1 base, in that order; junction bases with no gene match: 5. Per germline, CDR1 MNHNY and CDR2 SVGAGI (reference sequence). This CDR3 is CASKTGAANTEAFF. CDR3 nucleotides: TGTGCCAGCAAGACAGGGGCTGCGAACACTGAAGCTTTCTTT.

This chain connects TRBV4-1 to TRBJ2-3; D uncertain. V shed 2 bases and J shed 2 bases, with 17 bases lying between them. CDR1 is MGHRA and CDR2 is YSYEKL in the germline V gene. This CDR3 is 17 amino acids long. The CDR3 DNA follows: TGCGCCAGCAGCCAACTCACGACTGACCTGGCCACAGATACGCAGTATTTT. Encoded protein: CASSQLTTDLATDTQYF.

The CDR3 loop is CASSSGLTTETQYF. CDR3 sequence (DNA): TGTGCCAGCAGCTCGGGATTGACAACGGAGACCCAGTACTTC. The chain carries TRBV5-8 and TRBJ2-5; TRBD2 might be the D (5 bases). The V end was cut by 3 bases, the J end by 5 bases, with 14 bases between. The length of the CDR3 is 14 residues. Germline assignment: CDR1 SGHTS and CDR2 YDEGEE.

V is TRBV5-6 and J is TRBJ2-5, with TRBD2 as a possible D gene (5 bases). The CDR3 spans 16 residues. The germline CDR1 and CDR2 sequences are SGHDT and YYEEEE. The V end lost 3 bases, the J end lost 6 bases, and 21 bases lay between the germline ends. The CDR3 region is CASSSYSHGKIKTQYF. CDR3 bases: TGTGCCAGCAGCTCCTATTCTCACGGGAAAATAAAGACCCAGTACTTC. The variable domain in full, with the rest retrieved from reference TRBV5-6 and TRBJ2-5, is DAGVTQSPTHLIKTRGQQVTLRCSPKSGHDTVSWYQQALGQGPQFIFQYYEEEERQRGNFPDRFSGHQFPNYSSELNVNALLLGDSALYLCASSSYSHGKIKTQYFGPGTRLLVL.

In nucleotides, the CDR3 is TGTGCCAGCTCACCACCCATGAAGGCAGATACGCAGTATTTT. It encodes CASSPPMKADTQYF. This rearrangement joins TRBV18 to TRBJ2-3; D is unclear. The CDR3 is made up of 14 amino acids. V was shortened by 0 bases and J by 4 bases, with 8 bases between the two germline ends. Looked up from germline, CDR1 is KGHSH and CDR2 is LQKENI. Together with reference TRBV18 and TRBJ2-3, the CDR3 gives the full variable domain: NAGVMQNPRHLVRRRGQEARLRCSPMKGHSHVYWYRQLPEEGLKFMVYLQKENIIDESGMPKERFSAEFPKEGPSILRIQQVVRGDSAAYFCASSPPMKADTQYFGPGTRLTVL.

The count of this clone is one. The V gene is TRBV11-3, the J gene TRBJ2-1, with 9 bases fitting TRBD1. There are 15 residues in the CDR3. Germline CDR1 is SGHNT and CDR2 is YENEEA. V dropped 5 bases and J dropped 5; count of bases not matched to a gene: 7. The CDR3 sequence is CASSLGQGMDNEQFF. CDR3 nucleotide sequence: TGTGCCAGCAGCCTCGGACAGGGGATGGACAATGAGCAGTTCTTC.

This clone was seen just once. V and J are TRBV28 and TRBJ2-1; D may be TRBD2 (6 bases). The CDR3 contains 15 residues. The germline gives CDR1 MDHEN, CDR2 SYDVKM. V was clipped by 3 bases and J by 4 bases, with 13 bases between them. This CDR3 is CASSFPGTLYNEQFF. In DNA form, the CDR3 reads TGTGCCAGCAGTTTCCCCGGGACTCTGTACAATGAGCAGTTCTTC.

CDR3 nucleotide sequence: TGCAGCGCTAACAGGGGGGCAGACACCGGGGAGCTGTTTTTT. Its translation: CSANRGADTGELFF. The chain is built from TRBV29-1 and TRBJ2-2; 8 nucleotides agree with TRBD1. The ends lost 7 bases at V and 3 bases at J; junction bases unmatched: 7. This CDR3 has 14 amino acids. Germline values: CDR1 SQVTM, CDR2 ANQGSEA.

This clone was found once. The V call is TRBV7-3, the J call TRBJ2-1; D not resolved. Trimming cost V 5 bases and J 5 bases, with 16 bases left between them. This CDR3 has 15 residues. The V gene's germline CDR1 is SGHTA and CDR2 FQGTGA. The DNA of the CDR3 is TGTGCCAGCAGCATCGTGGGGTTTATTAACAATGAGCAGTTCTTC. Translation: CASSIVGFINNEQFF.

This rearrangement joins TRBV10-2 to TRBJ2-2; 12 positions agree with TRBD2. Germline values: CDR1 WSHSY, CDR2 SAAADI. This CDR3 has 19 amino acids. J was trimmed by 0 bases and V by 0 bases; bases with no gene match: 5. The CDR3 bases are TGCGCCAGCAGTGAGTCGCTGGGGACTAGCGGGTCGAACACCGGGGAGCTGTTTTTT. Amino acid sequence: CASSESLGTSGSNTGELFF.

The rearrangement joins TRBV11-2 to TRBJ2-7; no definite D call. CDR3 size: 14 residues. Germline V gene data show CDR1 as SGHAT and CDR2 as FQNNGV. Trimming stripped 5 bases from V and 7 bases from J, with 18 bases between. The DNA for the CDR3 is TGTGCCAGCAGCCCAACTCCAGACGGATGGGAGCAGTACTTC. This sequence encodes CASSPTPDGWEQYF.

This chain links TRBV28 with TRBJ1-6; TRBD1 aligns across 7 bases. Germline V gives CDR1 MDHEN, CDR2 SYDVKM. The CDR3 extends over 15 amino acids. The junction had 4 bases not matched to a gene; V was cut back by 3 bases and J by 5 bases. This chain's CDR3 is CASSFTGVDNSPLHF. The CDR3 region has the DNA TGTGCCAGCAGTTTTACAGGGGTTGATAATTCACCCCTCCACTTT.

The chain uses TRBV5-4 and TRBJ2-5; the D gene is possibly TRBD2 (6 bases). Germline V gene data show CDR1 as SGHNT and CDR2 as YYREEE (reference sequence). CDR3 size: 14 residues. V shed 4 bases and J shed 5 bases, with 15 bases lying between them. The CDR3 spells CASSPGTLRETQYF. CDR3 sequence (DNA): TGTGCCAGCAGCCCAGGGACTCTCCGGGAGACCCAGTACTTC.

This chain links TRBV28 with TRBJ1-5; D not resolved. This CDR3 has 15 amino acids. Germline values: CDR1 MDHEN, CDR2 SYDVKM. With 4 bases removed from V and 1 base from J, the gap between germline ends came to 11 bases. The CDR3 loop is CASSSPQQSNQPQHF. The CDR3 nucleotides read TGTGCCAGCAGTTCTCCCCAACAGAGCAATCAGCCCCAGCATTTT.

On this clone: One junction end does not reproduce the germline sequence, and a read error may be involved. The chain joins TRBV29-1 to TRBJ2-5; the match to TRBD1 covers 8 bases. Germline V gives CDR1 SQVTM, CDR2 ANQGSEA. This CDR3 has 16 residues. Here the CDR3 DNA reads TGCAGCGCTGATAACCTCCGGGACAGGCCACCAGAGGCCCAGTACTTC. Protein product: CSADNLRDRPPEAQYF.

The chain has TRBV5-1 and TRBJ2-7; 9 bases are a match to TRBD2. CDR1 SGHRS and CDR2 YFSETQ come from the germline V gene. V was pared by 4 bases and J by 2 bases, with 7 bases of the junction left unmatched. CDR3 length: 15 amino acids. The CDR3 nucleotides read TGCGCCAGCAGCGCCGGACTAGCGATTACCTACGAGCAGTACTTC. The encoded protein is CASSAGLAITYEQYF.

The chain joins TRBV7-9 to TRBJ2-5; D ambiguous. Germline assignment: CDR1 SEHNR and CDR2 FQNEAQ (reference sequence). The V and J ends lost 5 bases and 5 bases respectively, with 6 bases between them. This CDR3 is built from 11 residues. In DNA, the CDR3 is TGTGCCAGCAGCACTTGGGAGACCCAGTACTTC. This codes for CASSTWETQYF.

The chain combines TRBV21-1 with TRBJ1-5; TRBD1 was called by the table and not checked on the DNA. TRBV21-1 is a listed pseudogene. This CDR3 region has 16 residues. In nucleotides, the CDR3 is TGTGCCAGCAGCAAAGTGCCAGGGGATAGCAATCAGCCCCAGCATTTT. It yields the protein CASSKVPGDSNQPQHF.

V and J are TRBV11-2 and TRBJ2-7; no definite D call. V was trimmed by 1 base and J by 5 bases, leaving 9 bases between them. CDR1 is SGHAT and CDR2 is FQNNGV in the germline V gene. CDR3 length equals 13 residues. CDR3: CASSLVLQDEQYF. The CDR3 nucleotides are TGTGCCAGCAGCTTAGTATTGCAGGACGAGCAGTACTTC.

The rearrangement joins TRBV11-3 to TRBJ2-3; 9 nucleotides match TRBD2. With 0 bases clipped from V and 7 bases from J, the junction kept 11 bases outside the gene matches. Germline-derived CDR1 and CDR2 are SGHNT and YENEEA. The CDR3 runs to 17 residues. In nucleotides, the CDR3 is TGTGCCAGCAGCTTAGATCGGGGACTAGCCAATCTTTATACGCAGTATTTT. Residues: CASSLDRGLANLYTQYF.

The chain uses TRBV7-9 and TRBJ2-5; D perhaps matches TRBD2 (6 bases). V dropped 1 base and J dropped 0 bases, with 9 bases sitting between them. The CDR3 loop spans 15 amino acids. Germline CDR1 SEHNR, CDR2 FQNEAQ (reference sequence). The CDR3 coding sequence is TGTGCCAGCAGCTTAGGCGGGGCGTACCAAGAGACCCAGTACTTC. Translated, it gives CASSLGGAYQETQYF. The whole variable domain, filled in from reference TRBV7-9 and TRBJ2-5, reads DTGVSQNPRHKITKRGQNVTFRCDPISEHNRLYWYRQTLGQGPEFLTYFQNEAQLEKSRLLSDRFSAERPKGSFSTLEIQRTEQGDSAMYLCASSLGGAYQETQYFGPGTRLLVL.

The V call is TRBV7-2, the J call TRBJ2-5, with TRBD2 matching over 12 bases. The J call may be wrong; the DNA end is better matched by TRBJ2-7. The CDR3 is made up of 15 amino acids. Germline CDR1 SGHTA, CDR2 FQGNSA. CDR3 in DNA: TGTGCCAGCAGCACCGGACTAGCGGGACCGTACGAGCAGTACTTC. Translation gives CASSTGLAGPYEQYF.

The chain recombines TRBV10-3 with TRBJ1-1, with TRBD1 matching over 9 bases. Germline V lookup: CDR1 ENHRY, CDR2 SYGVKD. The CDR3 contains 17 residues. With V trimmed by 4 bases and J by 4 bases, 13 bases remained unmatched. Here the CDR3 reads CAISGPSGQGIVTEAFF. The CDR3 coding sequence is TGTGCCATCAGTGGACCGTCGGGACAGGGAATCGTCACTGAAGCTTTCTTT.

The chain links TRBV5-4 to TRBJ2-3, with 7 bases aligning to TRBD1. CDR1 and CDR2 from the germline V gene are SGHNT and YYREEE (reference sequence). V trimming: 4 bases; J trimming: 0 bases; junction bases outside the gene matches: 11. The CDR3 has 17 residues. CDR3 amino acids: CASSVMGQTTSTDTQYF. The CDR3 DNA follows: TGTGCCAGCAGCGTCATGGGACAGACTACTAGCACAGATACGCAGTATTTT. The full variable domain, in which reference TRBV5-4 and TRBJ2-3 provide the parts outside the CDR3, is ETGVTQSPTHLIKTRGQQVTLRCSSQSGHNTVSWYQQALGQGPQFIFQYYREEENGRGNFPPRFSGLQFPNYSSELNVNALELDDSALYLCASSVMGQTTSTDTQYFGPGTRLTVL.